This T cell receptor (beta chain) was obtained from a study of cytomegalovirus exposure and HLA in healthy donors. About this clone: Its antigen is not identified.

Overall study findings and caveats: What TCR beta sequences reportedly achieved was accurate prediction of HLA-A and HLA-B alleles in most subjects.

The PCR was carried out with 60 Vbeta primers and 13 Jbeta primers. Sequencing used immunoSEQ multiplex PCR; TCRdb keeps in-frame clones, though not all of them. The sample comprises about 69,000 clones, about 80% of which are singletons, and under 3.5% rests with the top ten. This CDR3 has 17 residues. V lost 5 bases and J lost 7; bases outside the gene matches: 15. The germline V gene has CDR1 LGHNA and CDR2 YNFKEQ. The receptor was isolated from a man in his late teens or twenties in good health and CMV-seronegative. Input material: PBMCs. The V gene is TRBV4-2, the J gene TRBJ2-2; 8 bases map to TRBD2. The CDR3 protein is CASSDVGGASNGGELFF. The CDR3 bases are TGTGCCAGCAGCGATGTCGGGGGGGCCTCTAATGGCGGGGAGCTGTTTTTT.